Included here is one T cell receptor beta chain sequence, with context. Antigen unknown. Under the ViraFEST assay, PBMC were stimulated with viral peptide pools so that antigen-specific CD4+ T cells expanded. Sequencing was performed afterwards. Scientists isolated CD4+ T cells after a roughly 10-day culture period ended. All study participants received two doses of BNT162b2 or mRNA-1273 vaccine. The data are from a study of vaccination effects on CD4 cells after COVID-19. TCRdb's table, derived via immunoSEQ multiplex PCR, lists solely in-frame clones and lacks some. Of around 23,000 clones in the sample, less than 85% are singletons; the top ten hold approximately 10%. CDR1 and CDR2 from the germline V gene are SGHVS and FQNEAQ. The CDR3 is 15 amino acids. V lost 5 bases and J lost 3; bases outside the gene matches: 6.

This clonotype was obtained from a human donor who received a COVID-19 vaccine. The sequencing here drew on CD4+ T cells from PBMCs cultured with HCoV-229E spike peptides, taken after COVID-19 vaccination. The chain joins TRBV7-8 to TRBJ2-3, with TRBD2 matching 9 bases. CDR3 loop: CASSLQAGGTDTQYF. CDR3 DNA sequence: TGTGCCAGCAGCCTACAAGCGGGGGGTACAGATACGCAGTATTTT.